This TCR beta chain comes out of a study of CD4 T cells in relation to SARS-CoV-2 and coronaviruses. Background on the study: PBMCs were cultured with antigen for roughly 10 days before TCR beta sequencing. General study results and limits: This crossreactivity analysis covered spike protein alone, no other viral proteins.

This clone was counted once. Its target is unknown. Unexposed donor CD4+ T cells date from about 2011-2018, before the COVID-19 pandemic. After about 11 days of culture, CD4+ T cells were isolated. The germline CDR1 and CDR2 sequences are SGHNT and YYREEE (reference sequence). This CDR3 contains 16 residues. After removal of 4 bases from V and 7 bases from J, the junction contained 9 bases not matched to a gene. The method was immunoSEQ multiplex PCR; TCRdb's version includes in-frame clones alone and lacks a portion of them. The table has approximately 15,000 clones, around four fifths seen once. The chain uses TRBV5-4 and TRBJ1-6; 9 bases are a match to TRBD1. Sequencing was done on a sample of CD4+ T cells from PBMCs, cultured in vitro. This TCR came from a human donor in good health. Here the CDR3 DNA reads TGTGCCAGCAGCCAATTGGGACAGGGCAGGAATTCACCCCTCCACTTT. Translated, it gives CASSQLGQGRNSPLHF.